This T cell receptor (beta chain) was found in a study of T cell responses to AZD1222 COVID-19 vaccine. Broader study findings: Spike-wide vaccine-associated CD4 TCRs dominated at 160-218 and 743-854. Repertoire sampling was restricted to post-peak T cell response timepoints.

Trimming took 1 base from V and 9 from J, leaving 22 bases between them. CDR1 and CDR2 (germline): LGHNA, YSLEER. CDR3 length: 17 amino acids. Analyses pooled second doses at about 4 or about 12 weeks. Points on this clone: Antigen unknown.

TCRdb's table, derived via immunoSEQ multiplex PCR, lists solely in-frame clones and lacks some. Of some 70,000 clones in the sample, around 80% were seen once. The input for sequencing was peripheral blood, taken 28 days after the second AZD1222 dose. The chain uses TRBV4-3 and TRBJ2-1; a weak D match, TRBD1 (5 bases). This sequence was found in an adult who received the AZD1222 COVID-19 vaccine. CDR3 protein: CASSQVASAGHVGEQFF. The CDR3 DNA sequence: TGCGCCAGCAGCCAAGTTGCGTCGGCAGGGCATGTTGGTGAGCAGTTCTTC.